This T cell receptor beta chain was sequenced during a study of response to subunit inactivated influenza vaccine. For this clonotype: Its antigen is undetermined.

Using its own MiXCR run on the RT-PCR reads, TCRdb lists one record per CDR3 protein. The repertoire holds 500,000 or so distinct CDR3 sequences, with 16% as singletons. The CDR3 contains 14 residues. Trimming took off 3 bases at V and 4 bases at J, with 13 bases between the two ends. Study outcomes and limitations: The authors put forward the suggestion that each seasonal influenza vaccination may bring in only a limited number of new T cells.

V usage is TRBV12-3 or TRBV12-4 and J usage is TRBJ2-7; tentatively, D is TRBD2 (5 bases). The input for sequencing was CD4+ T cells sorted from PBMCs, taken roughly 24 months after vaccination. The TCR sequence derives from a man in his fifties or sixties who received an inactivated influenza vaccine. The CDR3 protein is CASSFTNPGYEQYF. The CDR3 DNA sequence: TGTGCCAGCAGTTTCACGAACCCGGGGTACGAGCAGTACTTC.